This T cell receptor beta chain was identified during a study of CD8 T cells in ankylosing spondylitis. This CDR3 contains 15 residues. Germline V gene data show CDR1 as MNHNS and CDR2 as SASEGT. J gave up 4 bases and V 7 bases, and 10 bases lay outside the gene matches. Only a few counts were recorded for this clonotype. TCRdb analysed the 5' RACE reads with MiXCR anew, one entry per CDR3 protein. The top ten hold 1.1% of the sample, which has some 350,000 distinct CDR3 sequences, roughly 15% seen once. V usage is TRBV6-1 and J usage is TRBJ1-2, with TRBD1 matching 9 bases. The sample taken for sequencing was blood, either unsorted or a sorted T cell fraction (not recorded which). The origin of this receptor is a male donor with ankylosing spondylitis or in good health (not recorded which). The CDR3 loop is CASTQDRGEGYGYTF. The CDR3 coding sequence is TGTGCCAGCACCCAAGACAGGGGGGAAGGCTATGGCTACACCTTC.